This entry lists 20 T cell receptor beta chains sequenced from one sample in a study of blood T cell repertoires in COVID-19. Only in-frame clones appear in the TCRdb table, and some are missing; sequencing was by immunoSEQ multiplex PCR. The sample carries 150,000 or so clones, around 76% recorded once. Sequenced input: peripheral blood. These receptors all come from an older woman with acute or convalescent COVID-19.

The rearrangement links TRBV28 to TRBJ1-2; 7 positions agree with TRBD1. J gave up 4 bases and V 3 bases, and 8 bases lay outside the gene matches. Germline V gives CDR1 MDHEN, CDR2 SYDVKM. The CDR3 spans 15 residues. In DNA form, the CDR3 reads TGTGCCAGCAGTTTTCCGGACAGGAGTTTCTATGGCTACACCTTC. This sequence encodes CASSFPDRSFYGYTF.

The genes are TRBV27 and TRBJ2-2, with 7 bases matching TRBD1. The CDR3 is 16 amino acids. Germline CDR1 is MNHEY and CDR2 is SMNVEV (reference sequence). V was pared by 0 bases and J by 2 bases, with 3 bases of the junction left unmatched. The CDR3 loop reads CASSLSGTANTGELFF. The CDR3, as DNA: TGTGCCAGCAGTTTATCAGGGACAGCTAACACCGGGGAGCTGTTTTTT.

This rearrangement joins TRBV6-2 or TRBV6-3 to TRBJ2-5; 8 bases are a match to TRBD1. The CDR3 covers 13 residues. Germline V gene lookup returns CDR1 MNHEY and CDR2 SVGEGT. Trimming removed 5 bases from V and 4 bases from J; junction bases left unmatched: 3. The chain's CDR3 is CASSGTGPETQYF. Here the CDR3 DNA reads TGTGCCAGCAGTGGGACAGGTCCAGAGACCCAGTACTTC.

The chain employs TRBV18 and TRBJ1-2; 8 bases map to TRBD1. The CDR3 sequence is 13 residues long. Germline lookup yields CDR1 KGHSH and CDR2 LQKENI. The J segment lost 4 bases and the V segment lost 2 bases, leaving 0 bases of the junction unmatched. The CDR3 DNA reads TGTGCCAGCTCACCAGGACAGGGCTATGGCTACACCTTC. It translates to CASSPGQGYGYTF.

This clone was seen a few times. The chain has TRBV18 and TRBJ1-5; 9 nucleotides line up with TRBD1. CDR1 and CDR2 from the germline V gene are KGHSH and LQKENI. The junction had 9 bases not matched to a gene; V was cut back by 3 bases and J by 9 bases. The CDR3 loop spans 15 amino acids. The CDR3 is CASSPGTGRAGPQHF. The CDR3 DNA is TGTGCCAGCTCACCTGGGACAGGGCGGGCCGGGCCCCAGCATTTT.

V usage is TRBV5-6 and J usage is TRBJ2-1, with 12 positions matching TRBD2. V lost 3 bases, J lost 5 bases, and 15 bases stayed unmatched. The CDR3 totals 19 residues. The germline CDR1 and CDR2 sequences are SGHDT and YYEEEE. The CDR3 DNA follows: TGTGCCAGCAGCTCCCAAGGGCTAGCGGGGGGGCTAGAGAACAATGAGCAGTTCTTC. Amino acids: CASSSQGLAGGLENNEQFF. Based on the CDR3 plus reference TRBV5-6 and TRBJ2-1, the full variable domain is DAGVTQSPTHLIKTRGQQVTLRCSPKSGHDTVSWYQQALGQGPQFIFQYYEEEERQRGNFPDRFSGHQFPNYSSELNVNALLLGDSALYLCASSSQGLAGGLENNEQFFGPGTRLTVL.

The gene calls are TRBV5-6 and TRBJ2-5; 7 bases agree with TRBD2. V shed 7 bases and J 2 bases; nucleotides not matched to a gene: 20. The V gene's germline CDR1 is SGHDT and CDR2 YYEEEE. CDR3 size: 18 residues. In nucleotides, the CDR3 is TGTGCCAGCCAACTAGCGCCTACAGGTAGTCCGATTCAAGAGACCCAGTACTTC. This sequence encodes CASQLAPTGSPIQETQYF.

The rearrangement joins TRBV19 to TRBJ2-3, with 8 nucleotides matching TRBD2. Germline V gene sequence: CDR1 LNHDA, CDR2 SQIVND (reference sequence). The CDR3 is 13 amino acids. After removal of 3 bases from V and 8 bases from J, the junction contained 4 bases not matched to a gene. The CDR3 protein is CASSIPGLATQYF. In DNA form, the CDR3 reads TGTGCCAGTAGTATCCCTGGACTAGCTACGCAGTATTTT.

Here the CDR3 reads CATSESPGQGGDNEQFF. CDR3 nucleotides: TGTGCCACCAGTGAATCTCCCGGACAGGGCGGGGACAATGAGCAGTTCTTC. The V gene is TRBV24-1, the J gene TRBJ2-1; 8 nucleotides match TRBD1. The CDR3 runs 17 residues. With V trimmed by 4 bases and J by 5 bases, 12 bases remained unmatched. CDR1 is KGHDR and CDR2 is SFDVKD in the germline V gene.

The rearrangement uses TRBV5-6 and TRBJ1-4, with TRBD1 matching 10 bases. The CDR3 is 17 residues long. The germline CDR1 and CDR2 sequences are SGHDT and YYEEEE. The ends lost 4 bases at V and 0 bases at J; junction bases unmatched: 6. CDR3 amino acids: CASSMWGQGTTNEKLFF. The CDR3 region has the DNA TGTGCCAGCAGCATGTGGGGACAGGGGACAACTAATGAAAAACTGTTTTTT.

The CDR3 DNA is TGTGCCAGTAGTATTGGGCTTTCGCAGGGGAGACGTAAGAGCTCTGGAAACACCATATATTTT. This gives the protein CASSIGLSQGRRKSSGNTIYF. The rearrangement links TRBV19 to TRBJ1-3; possibly TRBD1 for D (6 bases). Trimming removed 3 bases from V and 0 bases from J, with 27 bases in between. Germline values: CDR1 LNHDA, CDR2 SQIVND (reference sequence). This CDR3 contains 21 residues.

J is TRBJ1-2 and V is TRBV29-1; 11 nucleotides agree with TRBD1. CDR1 and CDR2 (germline): SQVTM, ANQGSEA. The trim removed 4 bases at V and 6 bases at J, leaving 4 bases unmatched. The CDR3 loop spans 13 amino acids. The CDR3: CSVGTGGIDGYTF. The CDR3 nucleotides read TGCAGCGTTGGGACAGGGGGCATTGATGGCTACACCTTC.

The chain employs TRBV19 and TRBJ2-7, with 7 bases aligning to TRBD2. CDR1 is LNHDA, CDR2 SQIVND, per germline (reference sequence). V trimming: 4 bases; J trimming: 6 bases; junction bases outside the gene matches: 12. This CDR3 has 15 amino acids. The CDR3 loop reads CASSRAPGGYGEQYF. The CDR3 DNA sequence: TGTGCCAGTAGTAGAGCGCCGGGGGGTTACGGCGAGCAGTACTTC.

The chain is built from TRBV27 and TRBJ2-5, with TRBD1 matching over 10 bases. Germline-derived CDR1 and CDR2 are MNHEY and SMNVEV (reference sequence). The CDR3 covers 21 residues. Trimming took 6 bases from V and 5 from J; bases not matched to a gene: 27. Here the CDR3 reads CASSRAAPTSTSGQGKETQYF. CDR3 nucleotides: TGTGCCAGCAGCCGAGCGGCGCCGACCTCAACCTCGGGACAGGGGAAGGAGACCCAGTACTTC.

The rearrangement links TRBV14 to TRBJ1-6, with D perhaps TRBD1 (5 bases). The germline CDR1 and CDR2 sequences are SGHDN and FVKESK. The ends were cut back, 1 base at V and 7 bases at J, with 11 bases in the middle. The CDR3 has 15 residues. CDR3 region: CASSQVQGLNSPLHF. The CDR3 DNA is TGTGCCAGCAGCCAAGTCCAGGGCTTAAATTCACCCCTCCACTTT.

The chain couples TRBV5-4 to TRBJ1-2; 7 positions agree with TRBD1. Looked up from germline, CDR1 is SGHNT and CDR2 is YYREEE (reference sequence). The CDR3 loop spans 14 amino acids. With 2 bases clipped from V and 3 bases from J, the junction kept 4 bases outside the gene matches. CDR3 coding DNA: TGTGCCAGCAGCTTACCGGACAGGTACTATGGCTACACCTTC. Residues: CASSLPDRYYGYTF.

The gene calls are TRBV18 and TRBJ1-5, with 9 bases aligning to TRBD1. J lost 5 bases, V lost 4 bases, and 6 bases had no gene match. Germline V gives CDR1 KGHSH, CDR2 LQKENI. This CDR3 has 15 amino acids. This CDR3 reads CASSLNTGGDQPQHF. CDR3 sequence (DNA): TGTGCCAGCTCACTAAACACAGGGGGCGATCAGCCCCAGCATTTT.

This rearrangement joins TRBV7-2 to TRBJ1-3, with D hard to call. V was shortened by 2 bases and J by 8 bases, with 10 bases between the two germline ends. Germline lookup yields CDR1 SGHTA and CDR2 FQGNSA. CDR3 size: 13 residues. CDR3 coding DNA: TGTGCCAGCAGCTTACCTGGGAGGGACACCATATATTTT. It translates to CASSLPGRDTIYF.

The rearrangement joins TRBV7-2 to TRBJ1-6; D remains ambiguous. V dropped 5 bases and J dropped 7 bases, with 9 bases sitting between them. The CDR3 spans 13 residues. Germline V CDR1 and CDR2: SGHTA, FQGNSA. CDR3 amino acids: CASSPAGNSPLHF. As DNA, the CDR3 is TGTGCCAGCAGCCCGGCGGGGAATTCACCCCTCCACTTT.

The rearrangement joins TRBV5-6 to TRBJ1-4; 10 positions match TRBD1. The CDR3 runs to 16 residues. The V segment lost 1 base and the J segment 5 bases; nucleotides outside the gene matches: 5. Germline lookup yields CDR1 SGHDT and CDR2 YYEEEE. This CDR3 reads CASSLRTGGRNEKLFF. CDR3 nucleotide sequence: TGTGCCAGCAGCTTGCGGACAGGGGGGAGGAATGAAAAACTGTTTTTT. The entire variable domain, with the rest obtained from reference TRBV5-6 and TRBJ1-4, is as follows: DAGVTQSPTHLIKTRGQQVTLRCSPKSGHDTVSWYQQALGQGPQFIFQYYEEEERQRGNFPDRFSGHQFPNYSSELNVNALLLGDSALYLCASSLRTGGRNEKLFFGSGTQLSVL.